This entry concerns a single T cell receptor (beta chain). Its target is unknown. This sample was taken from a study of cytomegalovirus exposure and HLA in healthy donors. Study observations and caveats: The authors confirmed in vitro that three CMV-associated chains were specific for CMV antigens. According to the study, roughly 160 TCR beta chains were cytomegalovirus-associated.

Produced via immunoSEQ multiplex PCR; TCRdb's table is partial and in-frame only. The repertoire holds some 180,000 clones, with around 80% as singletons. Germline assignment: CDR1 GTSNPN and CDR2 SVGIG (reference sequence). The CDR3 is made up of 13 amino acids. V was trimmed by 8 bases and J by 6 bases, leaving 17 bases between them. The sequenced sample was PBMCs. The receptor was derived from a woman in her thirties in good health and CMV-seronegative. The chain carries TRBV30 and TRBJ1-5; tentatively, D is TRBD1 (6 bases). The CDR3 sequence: CAAAQGRSQPQHF. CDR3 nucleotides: TGTGCCGCGGCCCAGGGGAGAAGTCAGCCCCAGCATTTT. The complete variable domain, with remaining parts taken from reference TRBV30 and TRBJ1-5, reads SQTIHQWPATLVQPVGSPLSLECTVEGTSNPNLYWYRQAAGRGLQLLFYSVGIGQISSEVPQNLSASRPQDRQFILSSKKLLLSDSGFYLCAAAQGRSQPQHFGDGTRLSIL.